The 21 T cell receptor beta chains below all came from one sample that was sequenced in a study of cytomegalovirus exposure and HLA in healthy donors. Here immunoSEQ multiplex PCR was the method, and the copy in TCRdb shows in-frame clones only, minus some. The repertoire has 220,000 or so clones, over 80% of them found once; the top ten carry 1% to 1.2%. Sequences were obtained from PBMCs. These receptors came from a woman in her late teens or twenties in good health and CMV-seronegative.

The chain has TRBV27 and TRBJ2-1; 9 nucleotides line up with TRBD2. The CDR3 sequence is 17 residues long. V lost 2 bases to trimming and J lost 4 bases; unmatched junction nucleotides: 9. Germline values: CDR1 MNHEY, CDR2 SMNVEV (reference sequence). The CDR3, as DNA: TGTGCCAGCAGTTTAGGGTCTAGCGGGGAACGTTACAATGAGCAGTTCTTC. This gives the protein CASSLGSSGERYNEQFF.

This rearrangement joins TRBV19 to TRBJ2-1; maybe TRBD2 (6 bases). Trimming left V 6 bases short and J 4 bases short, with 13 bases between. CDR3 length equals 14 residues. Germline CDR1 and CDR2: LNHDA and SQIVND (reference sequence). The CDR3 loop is CASRPVADYNEQFF. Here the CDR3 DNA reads TGTGCCAGTAGACCTGTAGCGGATTACAATGAGCAGTTCTTC. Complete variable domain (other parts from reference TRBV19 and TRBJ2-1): DGGITQSPKYLFRKEGQNVTLSCEQNLNHDAMYWYRQDPGQGLRLIYYSQIVNDFQKGDIAEGYSVSREKKESFPLTVTSAQKNPTAFYLCASRPVADYNEQFFGPGTRLTVL.

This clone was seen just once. CDR3 amino acids: CASSSVDRDTQYF. Written as DNA, the CDR3 is TGTGCCAGCAGCTCAGTAGACAGGGATACGCAGTATTTT. This chain uses TRBV11-3 with TRBJ2-3; D is perhaps TRBD1 (6 bases). V lost 4 bases, J lost 6 bases, and 11 bases lay in between. Germline values: CDR1 SGHNT, CDR2 YENEEA. The CDR3 spans 13 residues.

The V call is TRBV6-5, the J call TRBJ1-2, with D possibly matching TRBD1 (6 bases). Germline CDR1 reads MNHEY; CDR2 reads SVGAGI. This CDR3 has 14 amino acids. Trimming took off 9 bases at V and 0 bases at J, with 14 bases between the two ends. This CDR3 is CASITRGPNYGYTF. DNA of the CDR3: TGTGCCAGTATAACCAGGGGCCCTAACTATGGCTACACCTTC.

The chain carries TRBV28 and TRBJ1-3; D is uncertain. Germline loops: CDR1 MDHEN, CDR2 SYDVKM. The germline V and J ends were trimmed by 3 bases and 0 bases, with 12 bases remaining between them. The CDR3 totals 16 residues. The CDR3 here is CASSFFTQDSGNTIYF. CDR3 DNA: TGTGCCAGCAGTTTTTTCACTCAGGACTCTGGAAACACCATATATTTT.

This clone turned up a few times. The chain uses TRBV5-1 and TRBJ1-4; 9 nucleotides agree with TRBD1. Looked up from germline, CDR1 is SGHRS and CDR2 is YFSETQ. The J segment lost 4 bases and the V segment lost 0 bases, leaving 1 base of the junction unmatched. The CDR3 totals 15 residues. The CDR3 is CASSLGDRDNEKLFF. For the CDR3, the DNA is TGCGCCAGCAGCTTGGGGGACAGGGATAATGAAAAACTGTTTTTT.

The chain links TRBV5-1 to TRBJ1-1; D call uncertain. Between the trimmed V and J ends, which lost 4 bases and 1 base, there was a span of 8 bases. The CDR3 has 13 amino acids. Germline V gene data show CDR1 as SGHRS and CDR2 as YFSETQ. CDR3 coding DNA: TGCGCCAGCAGCCGGGATGCGAACACTGAAGCTTTCTTT. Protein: CASSRDANTEAFF.

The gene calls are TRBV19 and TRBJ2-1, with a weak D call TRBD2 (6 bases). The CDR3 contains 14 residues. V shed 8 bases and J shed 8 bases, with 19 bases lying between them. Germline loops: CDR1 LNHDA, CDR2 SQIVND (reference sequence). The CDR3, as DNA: TGTGCCAGTGACGGGGGAGGCAACTGGGATGAGCAGTTCTTC. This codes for CASDGGGNWDEQFF.

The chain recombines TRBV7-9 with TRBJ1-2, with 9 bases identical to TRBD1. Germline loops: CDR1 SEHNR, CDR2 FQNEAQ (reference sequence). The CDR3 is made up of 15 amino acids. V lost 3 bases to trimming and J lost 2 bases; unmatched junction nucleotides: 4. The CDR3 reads CASSFEQGANYGYTF. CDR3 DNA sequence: TGTGCCAGCAGCTTTGAACAGGGGGCGAACTATGGCTACACCTTC. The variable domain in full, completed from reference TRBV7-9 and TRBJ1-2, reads DTGVSQNPRHKITKRGQNVTFRCDPISEHNRLYWYRQTLGQGPEFLTYFQNEAQLEKSRLLSDRFSAERPKGSFSTLEIQRTEQGDSAMYLCASSFEQGANYGYTFGSGTRLTVV.

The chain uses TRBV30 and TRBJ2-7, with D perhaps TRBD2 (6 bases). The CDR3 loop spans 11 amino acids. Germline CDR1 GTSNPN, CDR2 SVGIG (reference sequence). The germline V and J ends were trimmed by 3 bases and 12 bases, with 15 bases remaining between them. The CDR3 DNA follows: TGTGCCTGGAGGTCGAATGGCGGGGCGTACTTC. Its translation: CAWRSNGGAYF.

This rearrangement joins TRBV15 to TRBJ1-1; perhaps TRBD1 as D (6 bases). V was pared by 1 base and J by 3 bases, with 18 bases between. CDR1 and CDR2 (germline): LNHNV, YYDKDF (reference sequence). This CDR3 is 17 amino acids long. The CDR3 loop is CATSRGGQPSPDTEAFF. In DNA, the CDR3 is TGTGCCACCAGCAGAGGTGGACAGCCCAGTCCTGACACTGAAGCTTTCTTT.

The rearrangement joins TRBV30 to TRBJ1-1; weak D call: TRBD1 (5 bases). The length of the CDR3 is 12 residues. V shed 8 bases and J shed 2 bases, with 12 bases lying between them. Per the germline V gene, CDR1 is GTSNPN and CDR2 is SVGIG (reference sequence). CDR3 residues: CAGTNRNTEAFF. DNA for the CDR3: TGTGCCGGGACCAACAGAAACACTGAAGCTTTCTTT.

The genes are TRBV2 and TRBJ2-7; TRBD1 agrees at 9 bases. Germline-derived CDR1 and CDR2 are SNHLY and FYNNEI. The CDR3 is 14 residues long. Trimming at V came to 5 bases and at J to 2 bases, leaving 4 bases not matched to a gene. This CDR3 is CASSPGQGPYEQYF. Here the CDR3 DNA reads TGTGCCAGCAGTCCGGGACAGGGACCCTACGAGCAGTACTTC.

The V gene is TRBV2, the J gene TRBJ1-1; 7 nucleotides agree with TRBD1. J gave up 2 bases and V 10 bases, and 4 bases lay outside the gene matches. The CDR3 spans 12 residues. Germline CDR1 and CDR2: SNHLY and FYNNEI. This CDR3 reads CAMGQSNTEAFF. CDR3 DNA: TGTGCCATGGGACAGAGCAACACTGAAGCTTTCTTT.

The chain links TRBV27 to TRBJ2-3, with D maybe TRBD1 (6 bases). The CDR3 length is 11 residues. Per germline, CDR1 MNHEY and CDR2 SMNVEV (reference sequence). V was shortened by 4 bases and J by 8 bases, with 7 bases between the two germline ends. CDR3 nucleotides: TGTGCCAGCAGTTCAGGGGTTACGCAGTATTTT. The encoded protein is CASSSGVTQYF.

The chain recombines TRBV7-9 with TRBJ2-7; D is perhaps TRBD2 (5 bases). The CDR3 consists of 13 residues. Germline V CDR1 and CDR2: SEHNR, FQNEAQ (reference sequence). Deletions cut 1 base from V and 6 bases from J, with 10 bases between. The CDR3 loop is CASSLVLGVEQYF. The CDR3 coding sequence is TGTGCCAGCAGCTTAGTCCTCGGGGTCGAGCAGTACTTC.

Here the CDR3 DNA reads TGTGCCAGCAGCTTAGTGCCGGGACAATGGGAGACCCAGTACTTC. It specifies CASSLVPGQWETQYF. The rearrangement links TRBV7-9 to TRBJ2-5; TRBD1 might be the D (6 bases). The germline V gene has CDR1 SEHNR and CDR2 FQNEAQ (reference sequence). The CDR3 loop spans 15 amino acids. V gave up 1 base and J gave up 5 bases, with 14 bases separating them.

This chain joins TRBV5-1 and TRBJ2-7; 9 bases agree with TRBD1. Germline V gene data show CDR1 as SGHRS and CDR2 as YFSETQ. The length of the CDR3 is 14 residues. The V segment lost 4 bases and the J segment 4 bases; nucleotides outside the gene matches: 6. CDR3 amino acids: CASSTRTGVYEQYF. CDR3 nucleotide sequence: TGCGCCAGCAGCACGCGGACAGGGGTTTACGAGCAGTACTTC.

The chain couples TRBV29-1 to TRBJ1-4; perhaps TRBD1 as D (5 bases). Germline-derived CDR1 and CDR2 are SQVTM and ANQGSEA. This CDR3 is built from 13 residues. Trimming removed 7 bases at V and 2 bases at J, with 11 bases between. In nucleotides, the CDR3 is TGCAGCGGGACACCGGGCACTAATGAAAAACTGTTTTTT. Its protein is CSGTPGTNEKLFF.

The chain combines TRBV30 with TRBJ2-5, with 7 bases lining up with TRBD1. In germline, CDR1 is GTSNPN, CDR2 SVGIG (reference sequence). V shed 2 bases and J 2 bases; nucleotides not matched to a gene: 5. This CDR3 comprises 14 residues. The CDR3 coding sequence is TGTGCCTGGAGTCCCGGGACAGAACAAGAGACCCAGTACTTC. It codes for CAWSPGTEQETQYF.

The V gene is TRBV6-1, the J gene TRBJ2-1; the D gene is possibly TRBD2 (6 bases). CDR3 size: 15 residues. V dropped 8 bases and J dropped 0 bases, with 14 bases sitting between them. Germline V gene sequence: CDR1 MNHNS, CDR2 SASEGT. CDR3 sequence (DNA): TGTGCCAGCTGCTCGGGACTTAGCTCCTACAATGAGCAGTTCTTC. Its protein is CASCSGLSSYNEQFF.